This T cell receptor (beta chain) derives from a study of T cell responses to AZD1222 COVID-19 vaccine. Assay: immunoSEQ multiplex PCR; the TCRdb copy retains only in-frame clones and omits some. This table has around 130,000 clones, approximately 90% appearing once. The CDR3 sequence is 13 residues long. Trimming left V 7 bases short and J 8 bases short, with 17 bases between. The source is an adult who received the AZD1222 COVID-19 vaccine. The material sequenced was peripheral blood, taken 28 days after the second AZD1222 dose. V and J are TRBV12-3 or TRBV12-4 and TRBJ1-2; TRBD1 is a possible D gene (6 bases). The CDR3 loop is CASTFGQRGGYTF. CDR3 coding DNA: TGTGCCAGCACTTTTGGACAGAGGGGCGGCTACACCTTC.